Listed here is a single TCR beta chain. Measured with immunoSEQ multiplex PCR; TCRdb has only the in-frame clones, and not every one. The sample lists 45,000 or so clones, over 85% occurring once. The CDR3 covers 16 residues. The V and J ends lost 5 bases and 4 bases respectively, with 18 bases between them. The germline V gene encodes CDR1 MDHEN and CDR2 SYDVKM. This specimen belongs to a study of blood T cell repertoires in COVID-19. For the study at large: Acute and convalescent COVID-19 samples came from the United States, Italy and Spain. T cells, B-cell-depleted T cells, or PBMCs supplied cDNA or gDNA.

Sequenced input: peripheral blood. The source of this sequence is a man older than 75 with acute or convalescent COVID-19. The V call is TRBV28, the J call TRBJ1-3, with D uncertain. The chain's CDR3 is CASSLDVLTTGNTIYF. The CDR3 nucleotides read TGTGCCAGCAGTCTTGACGTCCTGACTACAGGAAACACCATATATTTT.